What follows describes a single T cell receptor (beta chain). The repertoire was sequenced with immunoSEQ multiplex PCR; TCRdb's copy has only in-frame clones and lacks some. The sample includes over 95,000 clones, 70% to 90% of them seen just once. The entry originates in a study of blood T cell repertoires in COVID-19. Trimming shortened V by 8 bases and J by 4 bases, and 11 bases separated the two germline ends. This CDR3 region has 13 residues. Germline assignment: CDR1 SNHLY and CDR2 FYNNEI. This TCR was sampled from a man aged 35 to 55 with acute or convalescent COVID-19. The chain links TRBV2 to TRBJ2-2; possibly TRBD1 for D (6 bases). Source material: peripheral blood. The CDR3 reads CASGQLGTGELFF. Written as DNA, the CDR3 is TGTGCCAGCGGACAGCTTGGCACCGGGGAGCTGTTTTTT. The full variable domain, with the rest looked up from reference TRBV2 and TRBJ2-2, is EPEVTQTPSHQVTQMGQEVILRCVPISNHLYFYWYRQILGQKVEFLVSFYNNEISEKSEIFDDQFSVERPDGSNFTLKIRSTKLEDSAMYFCASGQLGTGELFFGEGSRLTVL.